The 23 T cell receptor beta chains presented below share a single source sample, sequenced in a study of blood T cell repertoires in COVID-19. The protocol was immunoSEQ multiplex PCR, while the TCRdb copy is restricted to in-frame clones and leaves out a portion. The sample lists hundreds of thousands of clones, 88% occurring once. The sample comprised peripheral blood. The receptors stem from a man older than 75 with acute or convalescent COVID-19.

The CDR3 nucleotides are TGTGCCAGCAGCCAAGTGGGGGGAATGAAGGAAAAACTGTTTTTT. Its translation is CASSQVGGMKEKLFF. This chain uses TRBV3-1 (or the pseudogene TRBV3-2) with TRBJ1-4, with D possibly matching TRBD1 (5 bases). CDR3 length: 15 residues. V was shortened by 1 base and J by 8 bases, with 14 bases between the two germline ends. Germline CDR1 reads LGHDT; CDR2 reads YNNKEL (reference sequence).

A remark on this clone: A junction boundary mismatches the germline segment, possibly from a read error. This chain links TRBV27 with TRBJ2-5; D is unclear. This CDR3 contains 12 residues. Germline V gene lookup returns CDR1 MNHEY and CDR2 SMNVEV (reference sequence). CDR3 in amino acids: CASSLDFRRFDF. The CDR3 DNA follows: TGTGCCAGCAGTTTAGACTTTCGAAGGTTTGACTTC.

V is TRBV10-3 and J is TRBJ2-6, with no clear D. Deletions cut 3 bases from V and 0 bases from J, with 9 bases between. The germline V gene encodes CDR1 ENHRY and CDR2 SYGVKD. CDR3 length: 16 residues. Here the CDR3 reads CAISDRIDSGANVLTF. The CDR3 nucleotides read TGTGCCATCAGTGACAGGATCGACTCTGGGGCCAACGTCCTGACTTTC.

This sequence joins TRBV4-2 and TRBJ1-5, with TRBD1 matching over 7 bases. Unmatched junction bases numbered 7, after V lost 0 bases and J lost 5 bases. The CDR3 spans 16 residues. Germline assignment: CDR1 LGHNA and CDR2 YNFKEQ. CDR3 sequence: CASSQERQGLYQPQHF. The DNA for the CDR3 is TGTGCCAGCAGCCAAGAGAGACAGGGCCTTTATCAGCCCCAGCATTTT.

This chain uses TRBV3-1 (or the pseudogene TRBV3-2) with TRBJ2-7, with 9 bases identical to TRBD2. Germline CDR1 LGHDT, CDR2 YNNKEL (reference sequence). V shed 0 bases and J 3 bases; nucleotides not matched to a gene: 6. The CDR3 runs to 16 residues. The CDR3 DNA sequence: TGTGCCAGCAGCCAAGAGGTTAGCGGGAGTAACTACGAGCAGTACTTC. The encoded protein is CASSQEVSGSNYEQYF.

The chain carries TRBV28 and TRBJ1-3; a possible D gene is TRBD1 (6 bases). Germline CDR1 is MDHEN and CDR2 is SYDVKM. Trimming stripped 8 bases from V and 0 bases from J, with 17 bases between. This CDR3 has 16 residues. CDR3 coding DNA: TGTGCCAGCCGATTTCAAGACAGGTCCTCTGGAAACACCATATATTTT. Amino acid sequence: CASRFQDRSSGNTIYF.

The chain has TRBV19 and TRBJ1-6; D call uncertain. This CDR3 is 15 amino acids long. Germline V gene data show CDR1 as LNHDA and CDR2 as SQIVND (reference sequence). Trimming cost V 5 bases and J 12 bases, with 20 bases left between them. Written as DNA, the CDR3 is TGTGCCAGTAGTGCCTCCCGGGGATCCATCCGACCCCTCCACTTT. Translation gives CASSASRGSIRPLHF.

This rearrangement joins TRBV9 to TRBJ2-3; D is undetermined. Trimming removed 0 bases at V and 6 bases at J, with 11 bases between. This CDR3 contains 14 residues. Germline CDR1 reads SGDLS; CDR2 reads YYNGEE. The CDR3 loop is CASSVVPAGDTQYF. The CDR3 DNA follows: TGTGCCAGCAGCGTAGTTCCAGCAGGTGATACGCAGTATTTT.

The rearrangement joins TRBV11-2 to TRBJ1-6; D gene ambiguous. V was clipped by 5 bases and J by 8 bases, with 10 bases between them. Germline assignment: CDR1 SGHAT and CDR2 FQNNGV. The CDR3 has 13 residues. CDR3 protein: CASSEQRDSPLHF. In DNA form, the CDR3 reads TGTGCCAGCAGCGAACAGAGGGATTCACCCCTCCACTTT.

J is TRBJ2-5 and V is TRBV5-6, with D possibly TRBD2 on 5 matching bases. Per germline, CDR1 SGHDT and CDR2 YYEEEE. The germline V and J ends were trimmed by 4 bases and 1 base, with 11 bases remaining between them. The CDR3 is 14 residues long. CDR3 loop: CASSQVGVQETQYF. The CDR3 coding sequence is TGTGCCAGCAGCCAGGTGGGAGTCCAAGAGACCCAGTACTTC.

The rearrangement links TRBV29-1 to TRBJ1-1; 8 nucleotides line up with TRBD1. Germline CDR1 is SQVTM and CDR2 is ANQGSEA. V dropped 3 bases and J dropped 1; count of bases not matched to a gene: 10. CDR3 length equals 16 residues. CDR3 protein: CSVEQGAGMGNTEAFF. CDR3 DNA: TGCAGCGTTGAGCAGGGGGCGGGGATGGGGAACACTGAAGCTTTCTTT. The whole variable domain, filled in from reference TRBV29-1 and TRBJ1-1, reads SAVISQKPSRDICQRGTSLTIQCQVDSQVTMMFWYRQQPGQSLTLIATANQGSEATYESGFVIDKFPISRPNLTFSTLTVSNMSPEDSSIYLCSVEQGAGMGNTEAFFGQGTRLTVV.

This clone was seen just once. V is TRBV2 and J is TRBJ1-5; 10 bases agree with TRBD1. Per the germline V gene, CDR1 is SNHLY and CDR2 is FYNNEI. V was clipped by 4 bases and J by 7 bases; unmatched bases: 7. This CDR3 has 15 residues. The CDR3 DNA follows: TGTGCCAGCAGTGCCAGGACAGGGGGACAGCAGCCCCAGCATTTT. This translates into CASSARTGGQQPQHF.

The sample holds one count of this clone. The rearrangement uses TRBV27 and TRBJ2-7, with TRBD1 matching 9 bases. The CDR3 sequence is 14 residues long. Germline V CDR1 and CDR2: MNHEY, SMNVEV (reference sequence). V trimming: 6 bases; J trimming: 4 bases; junction bases outside the gene matches: 7. Written as DNA, the CDR3 is TGTGCCAGCAGCTCCGGGACAGGGTTTTACGAGCAGTACTTC. It is translated as CASSSGTGFYEQYF.

The V gene is TRBV7-6, the J gene TRBJ2-1; 10 bases are a match to TRBD2. This CDR3 contains 16 residues. CDR1 is SGHVS, CDR2 FNYEAQ, per germline. With 5 bases clipped from V and 4 bases from J, the junction kept 8 bases outside the gene matches. CDR3 in amino acids: CASSLTGLARYNEQFF. The CDR3 DNA reads TGTGCCAGCAGCCTTACGGGACTAGCGCGTTACAATGAGCAGTTCTTC.

The chain couples TRBV3-1 (or the pseudogene TRBV3-2) to TRBJ1-1, with TRBD1 matching over 7 bases. The trim removed 1 base at V and 1 base at J, leaving 3 bases unmatched. The CDR3 sequence is 15 residues long. CDR1 is LGHDT and CDR2 is YNNKEL in the germline V gene (reference sequence). The CDR3 sequence: CASSQAAGGNTEAFF. The CDR3 DNA follows: TGTGCCAGCAGCCAAGCCGCAGGGGGGAACACTGAAGCTTTCTTT.

The V and J genes are TRBV10-3 and TRBJ2-3; TRBD1 matches 8 bases. The CDR3 is 16 residues long. Germline V gives CDR1 ENHRY, CDR2 SYGVKD. V shed 6 bases and J 1 base; nucleotides not matched to a gene: 9. The CDR3 DNA sequence: TGTGCCATCAGAGATATAGACAGGGGTGGCACAGATACGCAGTATTTT. As protein: CAIRDIDRGGTDTQYF.

V gene TRBV5-1 combines with J gene TRBJ1-6; tentative D call: TRBD1 (6 bases). The CDR3 is 16 residues long. Germline values: CDR1 SGHRS, CDR2 YFSETQ. Trimming cost V 4 bases and J 9 bases, with 20 bases left between them. The CDR3 DNA reads TGCGCCAGCAGCCTAGATCGAGGGGGTTCGAGTTCACCCCTCCACTTT. Translated: CASSLDRGGSSSPLHF. The full variable domain, with the rest looked up from reference TRBV5-1 and TRBJ1-6, is KAGVTQTPRYLIKTRGQQVTLSCSPISGHRSVSWYQQTPGQGLQFLFEYFSETQRNKGNFPGRFSGRQFSNSRSEMNVSTLELGDSALYLCASSLDRGGSSSPLHFGNGTRLTVT.

The chain uses TRBV4-3 and TRBJ2-7; the D is unclear. Germline CDR1 LGHNA, CDR2 YSLEER. CDR3 length equals 17 residues. Trimming stripped 0 bases from V and 3 bases from J, with 18 bases between. The CDR3 protein is CASSQDLVTAGSYEQYF. The CDR3 coding sequence is TGCGCCAGCAGCCAAGATCTGGTAACGGCAGGTAGCTACGAGCAGTACTTC.

This chain joins TRBV19 and TRBJ2-5, with 8 nucleotides matching TRBD1. Germline CDR1 and CDR2: LNHDA and SQIVND (reference sequence). The V segment lost 5 bases and the J segment 6 bases; nucleotides outside the gene matches: 11. There are 15 residues in the CDR3. The DNA for the CDR3 is TGTGCCAGTAGTTTTATCGACAGGGGACTGAAGACCCAGTACTTC. Residues: CASSFIDRGLKTQYF. The full variable domain, its missing parts supplied by reference TRBV19 and TRBJ2-5, is DGGITQSPKYLFRKEGQNVTLSCEQNLNHDAMYWYRQDPGQGLRLIYYSQIVNDFQKGDIAEGYSVSREKKESFPLTVTSAQKNPTAFYLCASSFIDRGLKTQYFGPGTRLLVL.

V and J are TRBV2 and TRBJ1-1; possible D gene TRBD1, 5 bases. Germline values: CDR1 SNHLY, CDR2 FYNNEI. The V gene lost 6 bases and the J gene lost 1 base, with 21 bases spanning the gap. The CDR3 is 17 residues long. DNA of the CDR3: TGTGCCAGCAGCCTCCGGGAGATGGGGCGATCGAACACTGAAGCTTTCTTT. Translating it yields CASSLREMGRSNTEAFF.

The genes are TRBV4-1 and TRBJ1-2; D might be TRBD1 (5 bases). CDR3 length: 12 amino acids. Trimming took 1 base from V and 7 from J, leaving 7 bases between them. Germline loops: CDR1 MGHRA, CDR2 YSYEKL. The DNA of the CDR3 is TGCGCCAGCAGCCAAGTCGGGGGTGGCTACACCTTC. Translation: CASSQVGGGYTF.

This clone has more than one count but fewer than ten. V is TRBV6-2 or TRBV6-3 and J is TRBJ1-2; unclear D gene. The CDR3 has 12 residues. Germline values: CDR1 MNHEY, CDR2 SVGEGT. Trimming took off 2 bases at V and 7 bases at J, with 8 bases between the two ends. The DNA of the CDR3 is TGTGCCAGCAGTTACCGGGGAGCTGGCTACACCTTC. Protein sequence: CASSYRGAGYTF.

This clone showed up just a few times. The rearrangement links TRBV9 to TRBJ1-2; D gene uncertain. Between the trimmed V and J ends, which lost 2 bases and 8 bases, there was a span of 13 bases. CDR3 length: 13 amino acids. Germline assignment: CDR1 SGDLS and CDR2 YYNGEE. CDR3 sequence: CASSVRGLNGYTF. DNA of the CDR3: TGTGCCAGCAGCGTCCGAGGACTTAACGGCTACACCTTC.